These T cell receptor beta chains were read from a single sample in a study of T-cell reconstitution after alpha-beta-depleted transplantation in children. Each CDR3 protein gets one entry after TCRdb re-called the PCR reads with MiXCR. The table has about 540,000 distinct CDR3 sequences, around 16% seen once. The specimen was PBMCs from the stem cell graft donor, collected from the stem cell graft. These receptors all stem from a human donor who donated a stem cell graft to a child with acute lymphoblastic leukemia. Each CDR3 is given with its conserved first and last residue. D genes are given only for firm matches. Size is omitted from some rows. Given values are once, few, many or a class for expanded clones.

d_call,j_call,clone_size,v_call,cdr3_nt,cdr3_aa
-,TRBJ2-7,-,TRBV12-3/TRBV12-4,TGTGCCAGCAGTTTAACAGAACGGGTGAGCTCCTACGAGCAGTACTTC,CASSLTERVSSYEQYF
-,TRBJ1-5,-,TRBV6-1,TGTGCCAGCAGTCCAGGGTTCGGGCTTTTGGGATCCCAGCATTTT,CASSPGFGLLGSQHF
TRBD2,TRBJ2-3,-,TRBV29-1,TGCAGCGTTCTCCCTCTAGCGGGACAGCAAGCAGATACGCAGTATTTT,CSVLPLAGQQADTQYF
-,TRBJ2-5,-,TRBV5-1,TGCGCCAGCAGCTTGGGGACAGTAGCCGAGACCCAGTACTTC,CASSLGTVAETQYF
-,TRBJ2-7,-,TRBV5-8,TGTGCCAGCAGCTCCCCAAACAGAGGACTCTCCTACGAGCAGTACTTC,CASSSPNRGLSYEQYF
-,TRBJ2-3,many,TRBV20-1,TGCAGTGCTAGACGGCAGAATACAGATACGCAGTATTTT,CSARRQNTDTQYF
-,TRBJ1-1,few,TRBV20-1,TGCAGTGCTGGAAGGGAATTGGGGTCTGAAGCTTTCTTT,CSAGRELGSEAFF
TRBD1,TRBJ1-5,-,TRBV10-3,TGTGCCATCAGTCTGGGACAGGGGAACAATCAGCCCCAGCATTTT,CAISLGQGNNQPQHF
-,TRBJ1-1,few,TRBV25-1,TGTGCCACGACGGGACGTAATGAAGCTTTCTTT,CATTGRNEAFF
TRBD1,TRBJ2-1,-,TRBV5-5,TGTGCCAGCAGCTTGAGGGCAGGGGGACGCGATGAGCAGTTCTTC,CASSLRAGGRDEQFF
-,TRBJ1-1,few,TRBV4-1,TGCGCCAGCAGCGGGGTTTTAGGTGAAGCTTTCTTT,CASSGVLGEAFF
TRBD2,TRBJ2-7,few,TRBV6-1,TGTGCCAGCAGCCCCCTTCCGGGACTAGCGGGTCTCGTCTACGAGCAGTACTTC,CASSPLPGLAGLVYEQYF
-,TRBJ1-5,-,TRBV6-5,TGTGCCAGCAGTGTACTGACAGGCGGGCAGCCCCAGCATTTT,CASSVLTGGQPQHF
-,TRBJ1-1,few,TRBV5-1,TGCGCCAGCAGCCCCAGCCCCGAGGGAACTGAAGCTTTCTTT,CASSPSPEGTEAFF
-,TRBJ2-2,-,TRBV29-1,TGCAGCGTTGCGCAGACCGGGGAGCTGTTTTTT,CSVAQTGELFF
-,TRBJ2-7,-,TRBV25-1,TGTGCCAGCAGTGATTACAGGGAACCGGGAGAGCAGTACTTC,CASSDYREPGEQYF
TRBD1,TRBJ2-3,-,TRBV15,TGTGCCACCAGGACAGGGGCTAGCACAGATACGCAGTATTTT,CATRTGASTDTQYF
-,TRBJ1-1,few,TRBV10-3,TGTGCCATCAGTGTCGGACACCAGAACACTGAAGCTTTCTTT,CAISVGHQNTEAFF
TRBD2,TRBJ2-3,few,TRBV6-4,TGTGCCAGCAGTGACCTCGAGCGGGACGATACGCAGTATTTT,CASSDLERDDTQYF
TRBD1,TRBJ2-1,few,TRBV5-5,TGTGCCAGCAGCTTGACCGGGACAGGGCTCAATGAGCAGTTCTTC,CASSLTGTGLNEQFF
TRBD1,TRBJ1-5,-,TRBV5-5,TGTGCCAGCAGTTTCGCGACAGGGAATCAGCCCCAGCATTTT,CASSFATGNQPQHF
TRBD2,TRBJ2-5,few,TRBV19,TGTGCCAGTAGTTCTGCGACTAGCGGGAGGTATGGAGAGACCCAGTACTTC,CASSSATSGRYGETQYF
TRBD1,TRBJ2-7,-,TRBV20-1,TGCAGTTCTTACAGGGGGCGCCCGGTCTATTCCTACGAGCAGTACTTC,CSSYRGRPVYSYEQYF
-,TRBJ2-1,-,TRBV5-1,TGCGCCAGCAGCCCCGTGACCCCCCTGACGAATGAGCAGTTCTTC,CASSPVTPLTNEQFF
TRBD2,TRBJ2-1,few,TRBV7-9,TGTGCCAGCAGCGATGGACTAGCGGTGAGCTCCTACAATGAGCAGTTCTTC,CASSDGLAVSSYNEQFF
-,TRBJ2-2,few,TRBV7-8,TGTGCCAGCAGCGAACACTTCTCCCCCAACACCGGGGAGCTGTTTTTT,CASSEHFSPNTGELFF
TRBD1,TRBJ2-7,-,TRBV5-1,TGCGCCAGCAGCCTAAACAGGGGTTTACTCTACGAGCAGTACTTC,CASSLNRGLLYEQYF
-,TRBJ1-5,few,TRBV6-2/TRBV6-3,TGTGCCAGCAGTTATGGACAGTTGGGCAATCAGCCCCAGCATTTT,CASSYGQLGNQPQHF
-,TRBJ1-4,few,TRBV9,TGTGCCAGCAGCCTAAAAACTAATGAAAAACTGTTTTTT,CASSLKTNEKLFF
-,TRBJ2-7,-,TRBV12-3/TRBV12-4,TGTGCCAGCAACACCCAAGGAGGGTACGAGCAGTACTTC,CASNTQGGYEQYF
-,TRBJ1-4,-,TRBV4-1,TGCGCCAGCAGCCAGGGGGACGGTAGAAATTTTTTT,CASSQGDGRNFF
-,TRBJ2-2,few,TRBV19,TGTGCCAGTAGATTACTAGGATCCGGGGAGCTGTTTTTT,CASRLLGSGELFF
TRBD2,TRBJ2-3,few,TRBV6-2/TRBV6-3,TGTGCCAGCAGTTACTCGTCCAGACCGGGACTAGCGGGAGGGCCGGCGGATACGCAGTATTTT,CASSYSSRPGLAGGPADTQYF
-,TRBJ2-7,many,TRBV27,TGTGCCAGCAGTTGGACGGGTGGGCACGAGCAGTACTTC,CASSWTGGHEQYF
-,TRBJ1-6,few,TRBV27,TGTGCCAGCAGTTTAAGCGAGGAGTTGAGTTCACCCCTCCACTTT,CASSLSEELSSPLHF
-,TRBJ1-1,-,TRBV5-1,TGCGCCAGCAAGGGGATCCCGAACACTGAAGCTTTCTTT,CASKGIPNTEAFF
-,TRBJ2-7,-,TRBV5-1,TGCGCCAGCAGCTGGGGGGACAACTCCTACGAGCAGTACTTC,CASSWGDNSYEQYF
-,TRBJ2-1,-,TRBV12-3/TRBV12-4,TGTGCCAGCATTCTAGGGTTTAATGAGCAGTTCTTC,CASILGFNEQFF
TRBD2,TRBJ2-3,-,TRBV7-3,TGTGCCAGCAGCCGTGGACTAGCGGGAGAGGATACGCAGTATTTT,CASSRGLAGEDTQYF
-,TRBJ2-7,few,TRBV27,TGTGCCAGCAGTCAACCTCAGGGGTACGAGCAGTACTTC,CASSQPQGYEQYF